This paragraph reports one TCR beta chain. These data are taken from a study of blood T cell repertoires in COVID-19. This CDR3 spans 14 amino acids. V shed 7 bases and J 5 bases; nucleotides not matched to a gene: 6. The V gene's germline CDR1 is SQVTM and CDR2 ANQGSEA. Using immunoSEQ multiplex PCR, the repertoire was profiled, and TCRdb retains in-frame clones only, with some absent. The profile covers 70,000 to 100,000 clones, with 88% appearing a single time and about 5% taken by the ten largest. The chain has TRBV29-1 and TRBJ2-1; 12 nucleotides agree with TRBD2. The sample comprised peripheral blood. The sequence was collected from a woman of 80 years or more with active COVID-19. The CDR3 spells CSDLLAGGNNEQFF. The CDR3 nucleotides read TGCAGCGACTTACTAGCGGGAGGAAACAATGAGCAGTTCTTC.